The T cell receptor beta chain under discussion was sequenced for a study of blood T cell repertoires in COVID-19 (dated by TCRdb to the early 2020s). About the investigation overall: Samples from collaborators originated in the United States, Italy and Spain and spanned both the acute and convalescent phases of COVID-19. The material from the prospective study consisted of cDNA or gDNA derived from T cells, B-cell-depleted T cells, or PBMCs. Deeply sampled blood TCRbeta repertoires from subjects exposed to, actively infected with, or recovered from COVID-19 were included in the dataset. A freely available public database, intended as a resource for researchers studying the immune response to SARS-CoV-2, is where the repertoires were released. The samples were drawn from two sources: the first 160 participants of the ongoing ImmuneRACE study, and 1,000 to 1,500 subjects contributed by 6 global collaborators. Sample metadata almost always included a de-identified subject ID, COVID-19 status, age in years and sex. HLA class I and class II types, where available, came from metadata supplied by the sample provider rather than from assay-based typing.

TCRbeta CDR3 regions were amplified from genomic DNA by means of the immunoSEQ Assay, a bias-controlled multiplex PCR. On the authors' methods: Within the assay, amplification of reference gene primers was used to estimate how many nucleated cells each sample contained. Sequence reads were collapsed and filtered to measure the absolute abundance of every unique TCRbeta CDR3 rearrangement. For each sample, productive Simpson clonality was calculated as the square root of Simpson's diversity index across productive rearrangements. As stored in TCRdb, this immuneACCESS dataset retains in-frame rearrangements with V and J assigned. A fraction of the clones does not appear; measured against another copy, unresolved V genes explain less than half of the discrepancy, and the remainder lacks a known reason. D and trimming were read from the DNA, whereas the V and J calls and clone size are those reported in that table. This sample has under 150,000 clones in its table, and approximately 90% of those were observed once. Approximately 1.5% of the sample rests with the top ten.

Clipping removes 0 bases from V and 2 bases from J, with 1 as the unmatched junction base count. Spanning cysteine to phenylalanine, the CDR3 consists of 14 amino acids. Of all the DNA, just the CDR3 is kept, 42 bases in frame from base 1. The germline V gene (reference sequence) provides CDR1 LGHDT and CDR2 YNNKEL. Worth noting for this clone: What antigen it recognizes has not been identified. Base quality data are lacking; no much larger clone is found one base away.

The study at large found these results: How much clinical and demographic metadata was included differed by source and by participant, and the metadata was provided uncurated.

Collaborating institutions collected whole blood in K2EDTA tubes following their own protocols. For TCRbeta analysis, collaborator samples were shipped as frozen whole blood, as isolated PBMCs, or as DNA extracted from either sample type. The sample comprised peripheral blood. The clonotype was recovered from a human donor in a cohort sampled during active COVID-19. The rearrangement combines TRBV3-1 (or the pseudogene TRBV3-2) with TRBJ2-7; 7 central bases correspond to TRBD1. The encoded CDR3 is CASSQEGQPYEQYF. The DNA sequence reads TGTGCCAGCAGCCAAGAGGGACAGCCCTACGAGCAGTACTTC.